In this sample, the clone carrying this TCR beta chain turned up a few times. These data belong to a study of CD8+ T cells in alopecia areata. The CDR3 consists of 13 residues. Germline loops: CDR1 SQVTM, CDR2 ANQGSEA. As the sequencing template, cDNA was produced by extracting RNA and reverse transcribing it. Some clones are missing from TCRdb's copy, which holds only in-frame ones; the method was immunoSEQ multiplex PCR. The profile shows approximately 89,000 clones, roughly 51% of them singletons. The chain links TRBV29-1 to TRBJ2-5; D is unclear. The assigned J gene may be wrong: the sequence end matches TRBJ2-7 better. The sequence derives from a human donor with alopecia areata. Specimen: NKG2D-high CD8+ T cells sorted from blood. DNA for the CDR3: TGCAGCGTTACTCCGATAGACCGCTACGAGCAGTACTTC. Protein product: CSVTPIDRYEQYF.